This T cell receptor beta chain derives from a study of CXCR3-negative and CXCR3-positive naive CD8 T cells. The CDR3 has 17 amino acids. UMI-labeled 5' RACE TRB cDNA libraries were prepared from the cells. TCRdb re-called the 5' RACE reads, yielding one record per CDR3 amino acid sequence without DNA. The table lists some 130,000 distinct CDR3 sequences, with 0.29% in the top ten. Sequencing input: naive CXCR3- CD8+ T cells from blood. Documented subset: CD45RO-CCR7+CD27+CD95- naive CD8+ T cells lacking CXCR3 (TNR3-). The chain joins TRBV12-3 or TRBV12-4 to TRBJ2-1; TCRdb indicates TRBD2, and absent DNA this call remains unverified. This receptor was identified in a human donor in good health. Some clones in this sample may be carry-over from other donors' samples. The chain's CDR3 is CASSLGGLAGKYNEQFF.